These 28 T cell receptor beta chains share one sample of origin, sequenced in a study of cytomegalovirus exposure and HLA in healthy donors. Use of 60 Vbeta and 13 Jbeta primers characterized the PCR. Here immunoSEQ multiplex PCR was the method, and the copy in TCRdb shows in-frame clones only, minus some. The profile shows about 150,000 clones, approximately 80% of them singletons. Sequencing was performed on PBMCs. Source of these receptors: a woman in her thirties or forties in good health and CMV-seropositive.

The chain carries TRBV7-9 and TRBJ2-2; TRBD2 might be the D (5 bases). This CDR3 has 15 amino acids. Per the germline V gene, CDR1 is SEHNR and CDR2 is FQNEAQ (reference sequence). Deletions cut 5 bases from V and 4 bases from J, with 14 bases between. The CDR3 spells CASSGSSEGTGELFF. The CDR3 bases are TGTGCCAGCAGCGGGAGCTCCGAGGGCACCGGGGAGCTGTTTTTT.

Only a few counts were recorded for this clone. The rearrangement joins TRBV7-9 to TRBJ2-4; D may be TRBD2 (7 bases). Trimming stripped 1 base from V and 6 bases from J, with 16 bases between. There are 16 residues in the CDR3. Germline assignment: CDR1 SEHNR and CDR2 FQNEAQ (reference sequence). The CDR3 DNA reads TGTGCCAGCAGCTTAGTCGTGGGGGGGCTTGGAAACATTCAGTACTTC. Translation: CASSLVVGGLGNIQYF.

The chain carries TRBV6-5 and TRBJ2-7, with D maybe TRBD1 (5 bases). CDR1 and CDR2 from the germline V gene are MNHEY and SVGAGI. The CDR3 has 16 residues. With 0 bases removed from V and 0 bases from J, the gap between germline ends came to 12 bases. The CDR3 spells CASSYSVTATSYEQYF. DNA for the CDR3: TGTGCCAGCAGTTACTCTGTGACAGCGACCTCCTACGAGCAGTACTTC.

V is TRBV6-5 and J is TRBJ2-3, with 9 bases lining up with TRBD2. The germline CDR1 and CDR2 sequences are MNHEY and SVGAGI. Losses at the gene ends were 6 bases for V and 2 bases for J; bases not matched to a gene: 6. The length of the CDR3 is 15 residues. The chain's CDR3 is CASRGLAGNTDTQYF. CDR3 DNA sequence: TGTGCCAGCAGGGGGCTAGCGGGAAACACAGATACGCAGTATTTT.

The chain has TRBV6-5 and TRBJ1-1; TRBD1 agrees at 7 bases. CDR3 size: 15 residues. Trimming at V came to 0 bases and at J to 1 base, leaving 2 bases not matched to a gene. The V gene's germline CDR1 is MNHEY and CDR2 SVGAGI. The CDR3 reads CASSYSRQGNTEAFF. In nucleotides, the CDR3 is TGTGCCAGCAGTTACTCCCGACAGGGGAACACTGAAGCTTTCTTT.

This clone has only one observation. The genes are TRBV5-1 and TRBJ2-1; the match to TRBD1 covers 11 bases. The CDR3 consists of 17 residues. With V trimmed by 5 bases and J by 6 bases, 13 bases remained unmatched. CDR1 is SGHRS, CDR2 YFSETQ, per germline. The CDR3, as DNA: TGCGCCAGCAGTAGAAACGCCGCCGGACAGGGGGCCAATGAGCAGTTCTTC. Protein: CASSRNAAGQGANEQFF.

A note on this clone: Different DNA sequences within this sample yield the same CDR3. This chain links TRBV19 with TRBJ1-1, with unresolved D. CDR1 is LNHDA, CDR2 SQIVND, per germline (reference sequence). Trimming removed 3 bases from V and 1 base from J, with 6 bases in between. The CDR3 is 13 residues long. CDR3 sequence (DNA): TGTGCCAGTAGTATTTCAGGGAACACTGAAGCTTTCTTT. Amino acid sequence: CASSISGNTEAFF.

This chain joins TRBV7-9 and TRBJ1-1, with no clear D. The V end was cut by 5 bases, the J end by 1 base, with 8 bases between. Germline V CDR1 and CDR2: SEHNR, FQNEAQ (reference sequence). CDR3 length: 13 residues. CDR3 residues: CASSQQRNTEAFF. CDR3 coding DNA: TGTGCCAGCAGCCAACAGAGGAACACTGAAGCTTTCTTT.

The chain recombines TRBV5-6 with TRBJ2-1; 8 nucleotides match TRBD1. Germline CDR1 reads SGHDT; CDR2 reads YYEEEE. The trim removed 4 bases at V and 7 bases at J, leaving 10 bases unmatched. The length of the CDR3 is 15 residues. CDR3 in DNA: TGTGCCAGCAGCGCACAGGGGGACAGCCGTAATGAGCAGTTCTTC. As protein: CASSAQGDSRNEQFF.

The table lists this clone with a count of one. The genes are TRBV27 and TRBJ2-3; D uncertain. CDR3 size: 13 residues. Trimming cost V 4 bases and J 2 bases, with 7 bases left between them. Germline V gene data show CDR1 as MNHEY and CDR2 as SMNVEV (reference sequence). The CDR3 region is CASSSPFTDTQYF. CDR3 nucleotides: TGTGCCAGCAGTTCCCCCTTCACAGATACGCAGTATTTT.

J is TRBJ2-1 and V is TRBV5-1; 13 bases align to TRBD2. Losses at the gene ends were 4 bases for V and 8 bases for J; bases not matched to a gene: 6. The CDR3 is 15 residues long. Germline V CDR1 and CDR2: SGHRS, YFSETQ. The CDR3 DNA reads TGCGCCAGCAGCCCCGGACTAGCGGGAGCTGATGAGCAGTTCTTC. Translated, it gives CASSPGLAGADEQFF.

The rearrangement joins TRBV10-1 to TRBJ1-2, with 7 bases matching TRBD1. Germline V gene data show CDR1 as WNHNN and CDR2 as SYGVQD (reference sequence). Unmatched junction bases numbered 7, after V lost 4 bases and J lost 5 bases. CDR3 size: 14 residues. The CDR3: CASSGQGSPYGYTF. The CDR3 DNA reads TGCGCCAGCAGTGGACAGGGTTCCCCTTATGGCTACACCTTC.

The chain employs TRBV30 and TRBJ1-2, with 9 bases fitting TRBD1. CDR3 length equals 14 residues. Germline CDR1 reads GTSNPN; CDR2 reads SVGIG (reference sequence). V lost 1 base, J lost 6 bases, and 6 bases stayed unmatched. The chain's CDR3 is CAWSAGTGSHGYTF. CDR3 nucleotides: TGTGCCTGGAGTGCCGGGACAGGGTCTCATGGCTACACCTTC.

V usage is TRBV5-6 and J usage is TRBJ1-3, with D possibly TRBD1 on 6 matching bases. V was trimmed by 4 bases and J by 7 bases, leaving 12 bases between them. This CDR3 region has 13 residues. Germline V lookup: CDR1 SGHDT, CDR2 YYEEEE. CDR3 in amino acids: CASSKDSRNTIYF. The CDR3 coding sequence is TGTGCCAGCAGCAAGGACAGTAGGAACACCATATATTTT. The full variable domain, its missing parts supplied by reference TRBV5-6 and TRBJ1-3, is DAGVTQSPTHLIKTRGQQVTLRCSPKSGHDTVSWYQQALGQGPQFIFQYYEEEERQRGNFPDRFSGHQFPNYSSELNVNALLLGDSALYLCASSKDSRNTIYFGEGSWLTVV.

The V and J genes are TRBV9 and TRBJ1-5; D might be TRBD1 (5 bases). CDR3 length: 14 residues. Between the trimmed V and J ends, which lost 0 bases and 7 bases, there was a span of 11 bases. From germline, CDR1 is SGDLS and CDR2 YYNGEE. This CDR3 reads CASSVAPGVQPQHF. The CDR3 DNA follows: TGTGCCAGCAGCGTAGCTCCGGGGGTCCAGCCCCAGCATTTT.

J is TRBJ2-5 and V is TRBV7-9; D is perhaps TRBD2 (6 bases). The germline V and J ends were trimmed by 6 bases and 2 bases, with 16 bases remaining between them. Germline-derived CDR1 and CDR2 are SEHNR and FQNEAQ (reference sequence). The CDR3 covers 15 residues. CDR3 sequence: CASSPGTGVQETQYF. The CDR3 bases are TGTGCCAGCAGTCCTGGGACTGGAGTTCAAGAGACCCAGTACTTC.

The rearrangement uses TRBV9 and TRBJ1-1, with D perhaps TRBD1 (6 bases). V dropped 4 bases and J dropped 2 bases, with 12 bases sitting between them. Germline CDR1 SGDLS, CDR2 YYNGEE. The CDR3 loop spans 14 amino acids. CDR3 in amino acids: CASSPTDSNTEAFF. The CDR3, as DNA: TGTGCCAGCAGCCCGACGGACAGTAACACTGAAGCTTTCTTT.

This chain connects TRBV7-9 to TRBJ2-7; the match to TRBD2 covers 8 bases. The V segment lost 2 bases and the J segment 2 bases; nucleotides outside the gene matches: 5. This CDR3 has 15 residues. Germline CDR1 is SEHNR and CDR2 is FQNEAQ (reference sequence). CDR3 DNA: TGTGCCAGCAGCTTATTTCAAGCGGGGGCCTACGAGCAGTACTTC. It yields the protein CASSLFQAGAYEQYF.

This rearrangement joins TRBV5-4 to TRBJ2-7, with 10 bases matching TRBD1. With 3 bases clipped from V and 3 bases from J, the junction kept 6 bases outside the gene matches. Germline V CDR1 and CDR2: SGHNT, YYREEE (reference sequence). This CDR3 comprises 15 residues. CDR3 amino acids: CASSWGDRGRYEQYF. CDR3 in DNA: TGTGCCAGCAGCTGGGGGGACAGGGGACGCTACGAGCAGTACTTC.

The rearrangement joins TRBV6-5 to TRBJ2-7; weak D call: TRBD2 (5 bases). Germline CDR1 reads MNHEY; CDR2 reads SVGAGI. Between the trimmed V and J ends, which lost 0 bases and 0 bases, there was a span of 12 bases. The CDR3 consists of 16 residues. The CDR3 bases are TGTGCCAGCAGTTACTCGTCCGGGGAAACCTCCTACGAGCAGTACTTC. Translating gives CASSYSSGETSYEQYF.

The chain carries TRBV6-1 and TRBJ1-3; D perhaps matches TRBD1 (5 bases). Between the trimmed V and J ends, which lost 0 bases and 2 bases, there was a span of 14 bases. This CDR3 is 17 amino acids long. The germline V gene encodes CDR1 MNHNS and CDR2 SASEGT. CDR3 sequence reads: CASSEAGPRAAGNTIYF. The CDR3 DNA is TGTGCCAGCAGTGAAGCCGGACCCAGGGCCGCTGGAAACACCATATATTTT.

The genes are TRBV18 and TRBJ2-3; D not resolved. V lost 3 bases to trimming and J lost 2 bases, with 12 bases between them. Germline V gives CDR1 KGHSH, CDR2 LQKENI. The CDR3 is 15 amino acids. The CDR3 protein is CASSPPTKTTDTQYF. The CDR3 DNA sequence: TGTGCCAGCTCACCCCCGACAAAGACCACAGATACGCAGTATTTT.

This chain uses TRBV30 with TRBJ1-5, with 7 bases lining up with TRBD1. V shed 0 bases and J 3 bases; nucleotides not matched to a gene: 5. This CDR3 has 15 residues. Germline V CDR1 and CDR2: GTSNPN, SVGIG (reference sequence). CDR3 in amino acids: CAWSVTTGPNQPQHF. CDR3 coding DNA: TGTGCCTGGAGTGTCACGACAGGGCCCAATCAGCCCCAGCATTTT.

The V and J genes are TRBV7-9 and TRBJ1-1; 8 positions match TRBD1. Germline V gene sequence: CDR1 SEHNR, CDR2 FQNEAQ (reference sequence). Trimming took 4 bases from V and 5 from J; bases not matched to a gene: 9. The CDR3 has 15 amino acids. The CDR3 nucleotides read TGTGCCAGCAGCTCCGACGGACAGGGCTTAACTGAAGCTTTCTTT. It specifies CASSSDGQGLTEAFF.

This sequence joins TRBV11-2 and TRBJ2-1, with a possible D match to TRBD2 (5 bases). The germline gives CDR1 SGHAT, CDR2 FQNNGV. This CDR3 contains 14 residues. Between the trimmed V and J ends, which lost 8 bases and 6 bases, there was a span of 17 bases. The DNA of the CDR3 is TGTGCCAGCGGATCTAACCGGGGTCCCAATGAGCAGTTCTTC. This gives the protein CASGSNRGPNEQFF. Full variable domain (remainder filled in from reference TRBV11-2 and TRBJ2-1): EAGVAQSPRYKIIEKRQSVAFWCNPISGHATLYWYQQILGQGPKLLIQFQNNGVVDDSQLPKDRFSAERLKGVDSTLKIQPAKLEDSAVYLCASGSNRGPNEQFFGPGTRLTVL.

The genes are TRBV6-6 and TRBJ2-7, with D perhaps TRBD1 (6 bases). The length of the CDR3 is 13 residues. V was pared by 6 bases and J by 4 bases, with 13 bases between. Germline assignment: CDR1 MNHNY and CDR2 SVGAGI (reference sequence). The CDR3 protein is CASSRQDRYEQYF. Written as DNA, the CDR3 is TGTGCCAGCAGCCGACAAGACAGGTACGAGCAGTACTTC.

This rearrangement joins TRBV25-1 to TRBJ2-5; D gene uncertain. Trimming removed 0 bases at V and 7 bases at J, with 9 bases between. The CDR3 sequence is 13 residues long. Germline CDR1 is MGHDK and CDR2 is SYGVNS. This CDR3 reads CASSEYPPGTQYF. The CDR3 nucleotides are TGTGCCAGCAGTGAATACCCCCCGGGGACCCAGTACTTC.

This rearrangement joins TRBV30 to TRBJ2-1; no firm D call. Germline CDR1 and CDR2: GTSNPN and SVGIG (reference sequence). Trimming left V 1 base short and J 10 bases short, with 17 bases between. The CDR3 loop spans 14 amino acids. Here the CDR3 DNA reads TGTGCCTGGAGTGGAAATTCACCTAGGTCGGAGCAGTTCTTC. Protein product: CAWSGNSPRSEQFF.